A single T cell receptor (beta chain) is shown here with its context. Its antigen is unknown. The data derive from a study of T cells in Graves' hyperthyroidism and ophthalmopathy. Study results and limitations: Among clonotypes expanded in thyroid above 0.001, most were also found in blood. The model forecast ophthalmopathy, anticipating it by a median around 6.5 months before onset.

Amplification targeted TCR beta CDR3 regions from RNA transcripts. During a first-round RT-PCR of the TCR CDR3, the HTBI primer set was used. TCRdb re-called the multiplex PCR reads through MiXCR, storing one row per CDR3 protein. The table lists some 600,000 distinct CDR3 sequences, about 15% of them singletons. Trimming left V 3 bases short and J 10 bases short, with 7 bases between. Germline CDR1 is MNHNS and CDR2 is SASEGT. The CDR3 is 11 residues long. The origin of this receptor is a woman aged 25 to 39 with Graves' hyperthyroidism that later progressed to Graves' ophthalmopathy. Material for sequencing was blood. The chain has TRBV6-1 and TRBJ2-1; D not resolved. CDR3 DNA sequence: TGTGCCAGCAGTGATCACTACGAGCAGTTCTTC. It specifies CASSDHYEQFF.